This T cell receptor (beta chain) was retrieved from a study of cytomegalovirus exposure and HLA in healthy donors. The PCR contained 60 Vbeta and 13 Jbeta primers. TCRdb's copy holds only in-frame clones and misses some; the assay was immunoSEQ multiplex PCR. This table has approximately 110,000 clones, around 77% appearing once. The germline gives CDR1 SNHLY, CDR2 FYNNEI. The CDR3 has 14 amino acids. With 2 bases removed from V and 1 base from J, the gap between germline ends came to 8 bases. J is TRBJ1-1 and V is TRBV2, with a possible D match to TRBD1 (6 bases). This TCR came from a human donor in good health. Sample: PBMCs. The chain's CDR3 is CASSELGGNTEAFF. The CDR3 DNA reads as TGTGCCAGCAGTGAATTAGGGGGGAACACTGAAGCTTTCTTT.